The text below deals with one T cell receptor beta chain. The V end was cut by 2 bases, the J end by 4 bases, with 8 bases between. CDR1 is SNHLY and CDR2 is FYNNEI in the germline V gene. The CDR3 totals 13 residues. This sample was taken from a study of blood T cell repertoires in COVID-19. Sequenced by immunoSEQ multiplex PCR; TCRdb stores in-frame clones only, minus some. The table lists roughly 120,000 clones, 60% to 85% of them singletons. This TCR derives from a human donor with acute or convalescent COVID-19. The donor label of this sample is uncertain. Sequencing was done on a sample of peripheral blood. This chain connects TRBV2 to TRBJ1-1; tentative D call: TRBD1 (6 bases). The CDR3 DNA follows: TGTGCCAGCAGTGAACAGGGGAGCACTGAAGCTTTCTTT. This encodes CASSEQGSTEAFF.